This TCR beta chain was retrieved from a study of T cells after yellow fever vaccination. TCRdb itself ran the 5' RACE reads through MiXCR, one entry per CDR3 protein. This table has approximately 550,000 distinct CDR3 sequences, less than 20% appearing once. This CDR3 has 13 residues. V gave up 1 base and J gave up 1 base, with 5 bases separating them. Looked up from germline, CDR1 is LGHDT and CDR2 is YNNKEL (reference sequence). This sequence was found in a man aged 25-45 years who received the YFV17D yellow fever vaccine. The chain employs TRBV3-1 and TRBJ2-7; D is undetermined. The sample here was PBMCs, taken 15 days after the yellow fever booster vaccination. The CDR3 bases are TGTGCCAGCAGCCAAGTCGGGTCCTACGAGCAGTACTTC. This codes for CASSQVGSYEQYF.